Listed below are T cell receptor beta chains from one sample, sequenced in a study of CD8+CD57+ T cells in acquired aplastic anemia. MiXCR, run by TCRdb on the reads, gives a single entry per CDR3 protein. Counted here are 150,000 or so distinct CDR3 sequences, about 45% occurring once; the ten biggest clones make up over 0.95%. The sequenced sample was sorted CD4+, CD8+, or CD8+CD57+ T cells (not recorded which) from PBMCs. These receptor sequences come from a human donor with aplastic anemia. Both conserved end residues are trimmed from each CDR3. Part of the rows lack a size; the others show once, few, many or a class for expanded clones.

cdr3_aa,cdr3_length,j_call,clone_size,v_call
ASSSTSGASYNEQF,14,TRBJ2-1,many,TRBV7-3
ATDWEGAYEQY,11,TRBJ2-7,few,TRBV7-8
ASSEFKGGRYEQY,13,TRBJ2-7,once,TRBV25-1
ASSPSAKGGPYEQY,14,TRBJ2-7,.,TRBV9
ASSLATTSTQY,11,TRBJ2-3,.,TRBV7-9
ASSVDVAGGPSTGELF,16,TRBJ2-2,many,TRBV9
ASSSRILTYEQY,12,TRBJ2-7,.,TRBV7-9
ASSVRGGRGNEQF,13,.,.,TRBV9
ASASVSGANVLT,12,TRBJ2-6,.,TRBV6-4
ASSESQH,7,TRBJ1-5,once,TRBV10-1
ASSLELGTGGGYGNQPQH,18,TRBJ1-5,many,TRBV5-4
SVETGANEQF,10,TRBJ2-1,.,TRBV29-1
ASRSGGTEETQY,12,TRBJ2-5,.,TRBV5-1
ASSPSTSGYEQY,12,TRBJ2-7,.,TRBV9
ASLTGPLTGAAF,12,TRBJ1-1,few,TRBV6-1
ATSDFVAGGGNEQF,14,TRBJ2-1,.,TRBV24-1
ATRQGISLPDTQY,13,TRBJ2-3,.,TRBV10-3
ASSVEGNSEQF,11,TRBJ2-1,few,TRBV2
ASSYVTENQPQH,12,TRBJ1-5,.,TRBV6-5
ASSADRAGYGYT,12,TRBJ1-2,many,TRBV6-1
ATSDSPNYGCT,11,TRBJ1-2,.,TRBV24-1
ASSYSGSYNGYT,12,TRBJ1-2,.,TRBV10-3
SAERGGGSEQY,11,TRBJ2-7,.,TRBV20-1
ASSESGSGDQPQH,13,TRBJ1-5,many,TRBV6-1
ASSLGLKETQY,11,TRBJ2-5,many,TRBV11-2
SASGSGNQETQY,12,TRBJ2-5,.,TRBV20-1
SVGTSGGETQY,11,.,.,TRBV20-1
SARNILATVNEQY,13,TRBJ2-7,few,TRBV20-1
ASSAQWGGNTEAF,13,TRBJ1-1,.,TRBV6-1
SVERIGPTGEQY,12,TRBJ2-7,.,TRBV29-1
ASSQDGRAAAF,11,TRBJ1-1,many,TRBV3-1
ASSFAPSGGANTGELF,16,TRBJ2-2,many,TRBV7-2
ASSIAAGAVGSPLH,14,TRBJ1-6,few,TRBV19
ASSPSLGGPYSAREQY,16,TRBJ2-7,once,TRBV27
ASRGGTSSSYNSPLH,15,TRBJ1-6,.,TRBV10-1
ATSTHSYEQY,10,TRBJ2-7,once,TRBV24-1
ASSQVQANYGYT,12,TRBJ1-2,.,TRBV3-1
ASSPTTGQGTPLH,13,TRBJ1-6,many,TRBV7-9
ASSTGQGSGKH,11,TRBJ1-5,many,TRBV12-3/TRBV12-4
AIRRQGSSYNSPLH,14,TRBJ1-6,.,TRBV10-3
ASSLGEPGLAGGGAHNEQF,19,TRBJ2-1,.,TRBV7-9
ASSPGKGPFEKLF,13,TRBJ1-4,few,TRBV18
ASSLSLFSYNEQF,13,TRBJ2-1,.,TRBV19
ATSRDGQGRDTQY,13,TRBJ2-3,.,TRBV15
ASSLAGTGGADTQY,14,TRBJ2-3,many,TRBV5-1
ASSIGGSRAFSYEQY,15,TRBJ2-7,many,TRBV19
ASRRGQDVTEAF,12,TRBJ1-1,few,TRBV2
ASSPGGQGKGYT,12,TRBJ1-2,.,TRBV3-1
AISESTRSNQPQH,13,TRBJ1-5,once,TRBV10-3